A single sample is the source of the 22 T cell receptor beta chains below, sequenced in a study of T cell repertoires in cytomegalovirus infection. TCRdb passed the reads through MiXCR, listing each CDR3 protein once. The repertoire holds fewer than 900,000 distinct CDR3 sequences, with approximately 32% as singletons. These receptors are not linked to any known antigen. The sequencing here drew on cultured CD8+ T cells from PBMCs, taken from culture after CMV antigen stimulation. All receptors come from a human donor in good health (CMV status not recorded). Some clones in this sample may be carry-over from other donors' samples.

This clonotype was seen ten or more times. This sequence joins TRBV6-1 and TRBJ1-2; D might be TRBD1 (5 bases). CDR3 length: 14 residues. The V gene lost 1 base and the J gene lost 7 bases, with 13 bases spanning the gap. Germline CDR1 is MNHNS and CDR2 is SASEGT. CDR3 sequence reads: CASSEVFRDFGYTF. CDR3 coding DNA: TGTGCCAGCAGTGAAGTTTTCAGGGACTTTGGCTACACCTTC.

J is TRBJ1-2 and V is TRBV5-1; the D gene is possibly TRBD1 (6 bases). Looked up from germline, CDR1 is SGHRS and CDR2 is YFSETQ. The CDR3 has 13 residues. V lost 4 bases and J 10 bases, leaving 17 bases between the germline ends. CDR3 residues: CASSPTQGGPYTF. In DNA, the CDR3 is TGCGCCAGCAGCCCCACACAGGGAGGGCCCTACACCTTC.

This clonotype was counted between two and nine times. V gene TRBV9 combines with J gene TRBJ2-2, with D perhaps TRBD1 or TRBD2 (5 bases each). V gave up 0 bases and J gave up 8 bases, with 17 bases separating them. The CDR3 has 16 amino acids. The germline gives CDR1 SGDLS, CDR2 YYNGEE. CDR3 bases: TGTGCCAGCAGCGTAGCTACTAGAGCCACAGGAGGGGAGCTGTTTTTT. It encodes CASSVATRATGGELFF.

For the CDR3, the DNA is TGCAGCGTTGATCTCCGGGGGGGCGACTACAATGAGCAGTTCTTC. Protein sequence: CSVDLRGGDYNEQFF. V is TRBV29-1 and J is TRBJ2-1; TRBD2 aligns across 8 bases. CDR1 and CDR2 from the germline V gene are SQVTM and ANQGSEA. CDR3 length: 15 amino acids. J lost 3 bases, V lost 3 bases, and 7 bases had no gene match.

The chain carries TRBV5-6 and TRBJ2-7; perhaps D is TRBD1 or TRBD2 (6 bases each). The germline gives CDR1 SGHDT, CDR2 YYEEEE. V lost 1 base and J lost 3, with 11 bases in between. The CDR3 is 14 residues long. The CDR3 DNA reads TGTGCCAGCAGCTTGATACAGGGAGGCTACGAGCAGTACTTC. Encoded protein: CASSLIQGGYEQYF. Together with reference TRBV5-6 and TRBJ2-7, the CDR3 gives the full variable domain: DAGVTQSPTHLIKTRGQQVTLRCSPKSGHDTVSWYQQALGQGPQFIFQYYEEEERQRGNFPDRFSGHQFPNYSSELNVNALLLGDSALYLCASSLIQGGYEQYFGPGTRLTVT.

This clonotype has only a few counts. The chain couples TRBV4-1 to TRBJ1-2; D gene uncertain. The CDR3 is made up of 17 amino acids. Trimming took 4 bases from V and 0 from J, leaving 18 bases between them. From germline, CDR1 is MGHRA and CDR2 YSYEKL. CDR3 sequence: CASSPPGGLVANYGYTF. The CDR3 DNA reads TGCGCCAGCAGCCCCCCCGGCGGTCTGGTAGCTAACTATGGCTACACCTTC.

The chain combines TRBV10-3 with TRBJ2-3, with TRBD2 as a possible D gene (7 bases). This CDR3 comprises 16 residues. V shed 5 bases and J shed 2 bases, with 17 bases lying between them. In germline, CDR1 is ENHRY, CDR2 SYGVKD. CDR3 sequence reads: CAISLLGGAHTDTQYF. Here the CDR3 DNA reads TGTGCCATCAGTCTCCTTGGGGGGGCCCACACAGATACGCAGTATTTT.

This rearrangement joins TRBV29-1 to TRBJ1-2; D possibly corresponds to TRBD1 (5 bases). The germline gives CDR1 SQVTM, CDR2 ANQGSEA. Trimming pared 4 bases from V and 7 bases from J, leaving 16 bases between. There are 13 residues in the CDR3. The DNA of the CDR3 is TGCAGCGTTGGGCCGGGGGAAGATATTGGCTACACCTTC. Translated: CSVGPGEDIGYTF. Using reference TRBV29-1 and TRBJ1-2 for the parts outside the CDR3, the full variable domain is SAVISQKPSRDICQRGTSLTIQCQVDSQVTMMFWYRQQPGQSLTLIATANQGSEATYESGFVIDKFPISRPNLTFSTLTVSNMSPEDSSIYLCSVGPGEDIGYTFGSGTRLTVV.

The chain is built from TRBV3-1 and TRBJ2-1; 8 nucleotides agree with TRBD1. The J segment lost 5 bases and the V segment lost 2 bases, leaving 8 bases of the junction unmatched. CDR1 LGHDT and CDR2 YNNKEL come from the germline V gene (reference sequence). The CDR3 has 16 amino acids. The CDR3 reads CASSQLQGAAHNEQFF. For the CDR3, the DNA is TGTGCCAGCAGCCAACTCCAGGGGGCGGCCCACAATGAGCAGTTCTTC.

This clonotype was seen only a few times. The rearrangement joins TRBV7-8 to TRBJ1-2; D is perhaps TRBD1 (5 bases). From germline, CDR1 is SGHVS and CDR2 FQNEAQ. V was pared by 6 bases and J by 1 base, with 9 bases between. CDR3 length equals 13 residues. The CDR3 DNA follows: TGTGCCAGCAGGGACACGTATAACTATGGCTACACCTTC. It translates to CASRDTYNYGYTF.

This clonotype was observed a handful of times. The V gene is TRBV28, the J gene TRBJ2-1; D uncertain. The V end lost 3 bases, the J end lost 6 bases, and 18 bases lay between the germline ends. CDR1 is MDHEN, CDR2 SYDVKM, per germline. The CDR3 length is 16 residues. CDR3 amino acids: CASSLGFRNPVNEQFF. CDR3 DNA sequence: TGTGCCAGCAGTTTGGGGTTCCGCAATCCCGTCAATGAGCAGTTCTTC.

This chain connects TRBV7-9 to TRBJ2-7; D ambiguous. The CDR3 contains 14 residues. Germline V CDR1 and CDR2: SEHNR, FQNEAQ (reference sequence). The V end lost 4 bases, the J end lost 4 bases, and 14 bases lay between the germline ends. CDR3 protein: CASSSPSDRYEQYV. In nucleotides, the CDR3 is TGTGCCAGCAGCTCTCCCTCGGACCGTTACGAGCAGTACGTC.

The chain carries TRBV9 and TRBJ2-3; perhaps TRBD2 as D (5 bases). CDR1 and CDR2 from the germline V gene are SGDLS and YYNGEE. The CDR3 is 15 amino acids. Trimming took off 0 bases at V and 6 bases at J, with 14 bases between the two ends. As DNA, the CDR3 is TGTGCCAGCAGCGTAGGTGGGGAGACCCTGGATACGCAGTATTTT. As protein: CASSVGGETLDTQYF.

The table lists this clonotype with a few counts. The chain couples TRBV27 to TRBJ2-7; 13 nucleotides align to TRBD2. The germline V gene has CDR1 MNHEY and CDR2 SMNVEV (reference sequence). This CDR3 contains 20 residues. The V gene end was trimmed by 3 bases and the J gene end by 2 bases; junction bases not matched to a gene: 16. CDR3 amino acids: CASSFLSPTSGGPTTYEQYV. The CDR3 DNA follows: TGTGCCAGCAGTTTTTTATCTCCGACTAGCGGGGGGCCAACGACCTACGAGCAGTACGTC.

This clonotype was recorded a few times. The chain recombines TRBV25-1 with TRBJ1-1; D gene unclear. The germline gives CDR1 MGHDK, CDR2 SYGVNS. CDR3 length equals 12 residues. With 3 bases removed from V and 1 base from J, the gap between germline ends came to 3 bases. The DNA for the CDR3 is TGTGCCAGCAGTGACTGGAACACTGAAGCTTTCTTT. It encodes CASSDWNTEAFF. Filled out from reference TRBV25-1 and TRBJ1-1, the complete variable domain reads EADIYQTPRYLVIGTGKKITLECSQTMGHDKMYWYQQDPGMELHLIHYSYGVNSTEKGDLSSESTVSRIRTEHFPLTLESARPSHTSQYLCASSDWNTEAFFGQGTRLTVV.

This clonotype has a handful of counts. The chain uses TRBV15 and TRBJ2-1; TRBD1 is a possible D gene (5 bases). V was shortened by 0 bases and J by 2 bases, with 8 bases between the two germline ends. CDR1 LNHNV and CDR2 YYDKDF come from the germline V gene (reference sequence). CDR3 size: 15 residues. CDR3 nucleotide sequence: TGTGCCACCAGCAGAGAAGGGGCGGCCTACAATGAGCAGTTCTTC. Translated: CATSREGAAYNEQFF.

The chain is built from TRBV19 and TRBJ2-2, with a tentative D call TRBD2 (6 bases). From germline, CDR1 is LNHDA and CDR2 SQIVND (reference sequence). The CDR3 runs to 16 residues. V dropped 3 bases and J dropped 2 bases, with 13 bases sitting between them. The CDR3 DNA reads as TGTGCCAGTAGTATCCTAACGGACTATAACACCGGGGAGCTGTTTTTT. This translates into CASSILTDYNTGELFF.

The chain recombines TRBV10-3 with TRBJ2-7; no definite D call. Germline assignment: CDR1 ENHRY and CDR2 SYGVKD. This CDR3 is built from 12 residues. Trimming shortened V by 10 bases and J by 6 bases, and 16 bases separated the two germline ends. CDR3 sequence: CATGARSGEQYF. CDR3 sequence (DNA): TGTGCCACCGGCGCCAGATCGGGCGAGCAGTACTTC.

This clonotype was found a few times. The rearrangement uses TRBV19 and TRBJ1-5; TRBD1 aligns across 7 bases. CDR1 and CDR2 (germline): LNHDA, SQIVND (reference sequence). This CDR3 contains 14 residues. The J segment lost 3 bases and the V segment lost 7 bases, leaving 6 bases of the junction unmatched. The CDR3 DNA is TGTGCCAGTACCGGGGACAGCTACAATCAGCCCCAGCATTTT. It encodes CASTGDSYNQPQHF.

The chain uses TRBV20-1 and TRBJ2-1; D is undetermined. The germline V and J ends were trimmed by 2 bases and 8 bases, with 19 bases remaining between them. Germline V gene lookup returns CDR1 DFQATT and CDR2 SNEGSKA (reference sequence). This CDR3 is 15 amino acids long. The CDR3, as DNA: TGCAGTGCTAGACCCTACGACGAGCCGTTAGATGAGCAGTTCTTC. Translating gives CSARPYDEPLDEQFF.

The genes are TRBV25-1 and TRBJ2-3; possibly TRBD2 for D (5 bases). This CDR3 is built from 15 residues. V was shortened by 6 bases and J by 0 bases, with 13 bases between the two germline ends. The V gene's germline CDR1 is MGHDK and CDR2 SYGVNS. CDR3 residues: CASRKDFSSTDTQYF. The DNA for the CDR3 is TGTGCCAGCAGGAAGGACTTCTCTAGCACAGATACGCAGTATTTT.

This clonotype was observed a handful of times. The V and J genes are TRBV27 and TRBJ2-7; 10 nucleotides match TRBD1. Trimming cost V 6 bases and J 2 bases; bases outside gene matches: 7. CDR3 length: 15 amino acids. CDR1 and CDR2 from the germline V gene are MNHEY and SMNVEV (reference sequence). Written as DNA, the CDR3 is TGTGCCAGCAGCCGTGGACAGGGGGAAACCTACGAGCAGTACTTC. It encodes CASSRGQGETYEQYF.